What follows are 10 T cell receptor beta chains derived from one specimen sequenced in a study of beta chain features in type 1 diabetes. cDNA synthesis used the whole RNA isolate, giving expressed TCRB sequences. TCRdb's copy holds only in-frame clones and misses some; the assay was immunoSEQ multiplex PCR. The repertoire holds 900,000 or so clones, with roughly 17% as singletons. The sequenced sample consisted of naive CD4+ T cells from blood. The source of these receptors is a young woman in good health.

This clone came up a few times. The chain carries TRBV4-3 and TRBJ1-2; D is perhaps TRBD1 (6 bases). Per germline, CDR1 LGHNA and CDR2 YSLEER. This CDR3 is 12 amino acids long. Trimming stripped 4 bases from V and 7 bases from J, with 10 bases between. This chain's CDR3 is CASSLTGRGYTF. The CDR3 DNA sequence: TGCGCCAGCAGCCTGACAGGTCGTGGCTACACCTTC.

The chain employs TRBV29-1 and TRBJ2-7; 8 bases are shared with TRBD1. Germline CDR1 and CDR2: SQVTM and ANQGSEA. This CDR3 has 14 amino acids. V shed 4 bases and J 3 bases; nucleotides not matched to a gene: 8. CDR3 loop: CSVAQGARDYEQYF. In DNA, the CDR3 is TGCAGCGTTGCTCAGGGGGCGAGGGACTACGAGCAGTACTTC.

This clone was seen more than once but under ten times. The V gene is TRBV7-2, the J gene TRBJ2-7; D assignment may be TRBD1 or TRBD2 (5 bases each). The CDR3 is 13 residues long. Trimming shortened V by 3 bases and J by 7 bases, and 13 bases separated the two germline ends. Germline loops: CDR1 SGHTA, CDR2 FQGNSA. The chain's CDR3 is CASSFLPGPEQYF. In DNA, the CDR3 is TGTGCCAGCAGCTTCCTGCCGGGACCTGAGCAGTACTTC.

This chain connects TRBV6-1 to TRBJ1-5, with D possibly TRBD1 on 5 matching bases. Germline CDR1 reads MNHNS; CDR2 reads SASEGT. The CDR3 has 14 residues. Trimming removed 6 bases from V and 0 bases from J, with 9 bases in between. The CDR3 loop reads CASRKDNSNQPQHF. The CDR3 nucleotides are TGTGCCAGCAGGAAGGACAATAGCAATCAGCCCCAGCATTTT.

Here the CDR3 reads CASSQRPLYNEQFF. CDR3 nucleotides: TGTGCCAGCAGCCAACGTCCGCTGTACAATGAGCAGTTCTTC. The J gene is TRBJ2-1, the V gene TRBV7-2; no reliable D call. Germline CDR1 and CDR2: SGHTA and FQGNSA. The CDR3 is 14 residues long. V lost 5 bases to trimming and J lost 4 bases, with 12 bases between them.

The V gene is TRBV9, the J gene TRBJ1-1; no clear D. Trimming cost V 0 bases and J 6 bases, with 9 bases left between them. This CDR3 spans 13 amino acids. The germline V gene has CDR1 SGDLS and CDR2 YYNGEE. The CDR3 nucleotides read TGTGCCAGCAGCGTAGGGGGTAGCGCTGAAGCTTTCTTT. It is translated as CASSVGGSAEAFF. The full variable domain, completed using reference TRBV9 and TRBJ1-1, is DSGVTQTPKHLITATGQRVTLRCSPRSGDLSVYWYQQSLDQGLQFLIQYYNGEERAKGNILERFSAQQFPDLHSELNLSSLELGDSALYFCASSVGGSAEAFFGQGTRLTVV.

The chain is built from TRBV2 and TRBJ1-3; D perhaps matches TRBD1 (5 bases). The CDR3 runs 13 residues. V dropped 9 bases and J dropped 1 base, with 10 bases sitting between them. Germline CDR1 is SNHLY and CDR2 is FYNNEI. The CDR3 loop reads CARGETSGNTIYF. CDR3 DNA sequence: TGTGCCAGAGGGGAGACGTCTGGAAACACCATATATTTT.

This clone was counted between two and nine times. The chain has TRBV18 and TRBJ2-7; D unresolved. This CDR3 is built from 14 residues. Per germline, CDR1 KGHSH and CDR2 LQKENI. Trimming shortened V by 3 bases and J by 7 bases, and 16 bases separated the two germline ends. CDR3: CASSPRAGEGEQYF. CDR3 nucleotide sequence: TGTGCCAGCTCACCTCGGGCCGGAGAAGGGGAGCAGTACTTC.

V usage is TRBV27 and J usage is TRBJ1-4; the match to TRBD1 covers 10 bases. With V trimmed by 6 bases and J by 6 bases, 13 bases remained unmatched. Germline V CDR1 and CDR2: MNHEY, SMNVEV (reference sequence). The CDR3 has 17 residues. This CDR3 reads CASSSLGGTGVYEKLFF. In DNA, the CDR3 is TGTGCCAGCAGCTCCCTGGGGGGGACAGGGGTCTATGAAAAACTGTTTTTT.

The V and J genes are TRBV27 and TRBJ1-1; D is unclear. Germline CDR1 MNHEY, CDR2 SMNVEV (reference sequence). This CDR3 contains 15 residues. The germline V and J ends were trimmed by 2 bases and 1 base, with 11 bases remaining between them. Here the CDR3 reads CASSLTWAANTEAFF. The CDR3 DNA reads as TGTGCCAGCAGTTTAACCTGGGCGGCGAACACTGAAGCTTTCTTT.